The 30 T cell receptor beta chains listed next were all sequenced from one sample in a study of immune cell composition in non-small cell lung cancer. The data were produced by immunoSEQ multiplex PCR, yet TCRdb's version contains in-frame clones alone and is incomplete. The sample contains about 2,100 clones, over 75% of which appear only once. Sequencing was done on a sample of lung tumor tissue. These TCRs come from a human donor with non-small cell lung cancer.

This chain links TRBV5-4 with TRBJ2-7; no definite D call. The CDR3 loop spans 13 amino acids. V was pared by 2 bases and J by 3 bases, with 9 bases between. Germline CDR1 reads SGHNT; CDR2 reads YYREEE (reference sequence). The CDR3 DNA is TGTGCCAGCAGCTTTAGTCCTGTCTACGAGCAGTACTTC. This translates into CASSFSPVYEQYF.

In this sample, this clone turned up once. The CDR3 loop reads CASSEPTWNIQYF. As DNA, the CDR3 is TGTGCCAGCAGCGAACCGACTTGGAACATTCAGTACTTC. This chain connects TRBV5-4 to TRBJ2-4; no clear D gene. CDR1 is SGHNT, CDR2 YYREEE, per germline (reference sequence). This CDR3 has 13 residues. Between the trimmed V and J ends, which lost 4 bases and 7 bases, there was a span of 12 bases.

This clone was detected once. The rearrangement uses TRBV29-1 and TRBJ2-5, with D perhaps TRBD1 (6 bases). Trimming cost V 7 bases and J 5 bases, with 17 bases left between them. This CDR3 has 13 amino acids. Germline CDR1 and CDR2: SQVTM and ANQGSEA. Written as DNA, the CDR3 is TGCAGCGCCCTCAGGGGAAGGGAGGAGACCCAGTACTTC. It specifies CSALRGREETQYF.

This chain uses TRBV7-2 with TRBJ2-7, with D possibly TRBD2 on 5 matching bases. Germline V gene lookup returns CDR1 SGHTA and CDR2 FQGNSA. CDR3 length: 15 residues. V dropped 1 base and J dropped 7 bases, with 17 bases sitting between them. CDR3 nucleotide sequence: TGTGCCAGCAGCTTAGATGGTGGGAGACCCCGGGAGCAGTACTTC. Amino acid sequence: CASSLDGGRPREQYF.

This chain links TRBV5-1 with TRBJ1-2, with D tentatively TRBD1 (6 bases). Trimming pared 0 bases from V and 0 bases from J, leaving 15 bases between. The CDR3 runs to 17 residues. CDR1 is SGHRS, CDR2 YFSETQ, per germline. CDR3 in DNA: TGCGCCAGCAGCTTGGGGGCAGGGGCGACTCCTAACTATGGCTACACCTTC. Amino acids: CASSLGAGATPNYGYTF.

Only a few counts were recorded for this clone. The chain employs TRBV5-1 and TRBJ1-4; a possible D gene is TRBD1 (6 bases). Germline V gene lookup returns CDR1 SGHRS and CDR2 YFSETQ. The CDR3 runs to 11 residues. The germline V and J ends were trimmed by 2 bases and 10 bases, with 6 bases remaining between them. The DNA for the CDR3 is TGCGCCAGCAGCTTAGGGGGAAAACTGTTTTTT. It encodes CASSLGGKLFF.

The genes are TRBV27 and TRBJ1-6, with 7 bases lining up with TRBD1. V was pared by 5 bases and J by 10 bases, with 8 bases of the junction left unmatched. The CDR3 has 14 amino acids. The germline gives CDR1 MNHEY, CDR2 SMNVEV (reference sequence). This CDR3 reads CASSLWDSSSPLHF. CDR3 in DNA: TGTGCCAGCAGTCTATGGGACAGCTCCTCACCCCTCCACTTT.

The V gene is TRBV28, the J gene TRBJ2-2, with 11 positions matching TRBD2. Germline V gene sequence: CDR1 MDHEN, CDR2 SYDVKM. This CDR3 is built from 18 residues. Losses at the gene ends were 5 bases for V and 4 bases for J; bases not matched to a gene: 12. The CDR3 loop reads CASSPLLSSGRSTGELFF. In nucleotides, the CDR3 is TGTGCCAGCAGTCCGCTCCTATCTAGCGGGAGGAGCACCGGGGAGCTGTTTTTT.

The J gene is TRBJ2-4, the V gene TRBV5-4, with a possible D match to TRBD1 (6 bases). Germline lookup yields CDR1 SGHNT and CDR2 YYREEE (reference sequence). The CDR3 is made up of 15 amino acids. The V end lost 4 bases, the J end lost 2 bases, and 13 bases lay between the germline ends. For the CDR3, the DNA is TGTGCCAGCAGCCCAGCCAGGGGTTCCAAAAACATTCAGTACTTC. Translation gives CASSPARGSKNIQYF.

This chain joins TRBV18 and TRBJ2-7; 9 bases agree with TRBD1. This CDR3 is built from 14 residues. V was clipped by 4 bases and J by 1 base; unmatched bases: 2. CDR1 is KGHSH and CDR2 is LQKENI in the germline V gene. CDR3 protein: CASSRGTGSYEQYF. For the CDR3, the DNA is TGTGCCAGCTCACGGGGGACAGGGTCCTACGAGCAGTACTTC.

The chain links TRBV30 to TRBJ2-3; the D gene is possibly TRBD2 (5 bases). The CDR3 runs 17 residues. Germline V lookup: CDR1 GTSNPN, CDR2 SVGIG (reference sequence). V was shortened by 0 bases and J by 2 bases, with 18 bases between the two germline ends. CDR3 loop: CAWSVVLDFRHTDTQYF. CDR3 in DNA: TGTGCCTGGAGTGTGGTTTTGGACTTCCGCCACACAGATACGCAGTATTTT.

This clone has just one count. V and J are TRBV9 and TRBJ2-1, with TRBD2 matching over 8 bases. The CDR3 contains 16 residues. V lost 7 bases and J lost 3; bases outside the gene matches: 12. Per germline, CDR1 SGDLS and CDR2 YYNGEE. Here the CDR3 DNA reads TGTGCCAGCTCCCTTTTGGGGCGGGGGGTCTACAATGAGCAGTTCTTC. Its translation is CASSLLGRGVYNEQFF.

V is TRBV6-5 and J is TRBJ2-7; weak D call: TRBD1 (6 bases). This CDR3 region has 13 residues. With 7 bases removed from V and 3 bases from J, the gap between germline ends came to 13 bases. Per the germline V gene, CDR1 is MNHEY and CDR2 is SVGAGI. CDR3 nucleotides: TGTGCCAGCACGAGGCAGGGGAACTACGAGCAGTACTTC. It specifies CASTRQGNYEQYF.

This chain uses TRBV11-3 with TRBJ2-5; 11 bases are shared with TRBD2. Per germline, CDR1 SGHNT and CDR2 YENEEA. V shed 6 bases, J shed 4 bases, and the junction held 4 bases outside the gene matches. The CDR3 is 14 amino acids. CDR3 sequence reads: CASRDGLAGETQYF. The CDR3 nucleotides read TGTGCCAGCAGGGATGGACTAGCGGGAGAGACCCAGTACTTC.

V is TRBV5-1 and J is TRBJ1-5; 12 bases are shared with TRBD1. CDR3 length: 15 residues. Trimming cost V 5 bases and J 2 bases; bases outside gene matches: 2. Germline loops: CDR1 SGHRS, CDR2 YFSETQ. The CDR3: CASRGQGARNQPQHF. The CDR3 DNA reads TGCGCCAGCAGGGGACAGGGGGCACGCAATCAGCCCCAGCATTTT. Drawing the rest from reference TRBV5-1 and TRBJ1-5, the complete variable domain is KAGVTQTPRYLIKTRGQQVTLSCSPISGHRSVSWYQQTPGQGLQFLFEYFSETQRNKGNFPGRFSGRQFSNSRSEMNVSTLELGDSALYLCASRGQGARNQPQHFGDGTRLSIL.

The chain carries TRBV6-4 and TRBJ1-6; 11 positions agree with TRBD1. The CDR3 length is 15 residues. CDR1 is MRHNA, CDR2 SNTAGT, per germline. Trimming cost V 3 bases and J 7 bases; bases outside gene matches: 2. The CDR3 protein is CASSERTGGNSPLHF. CDR3 coding DNA: TGTGCCAGCAGTGAGAGGACAGGGGGCAATTCACCCCTCCACTTT.

The V gene is TRBV19, the J gene TRBJ1-5; no clear D. The V gene lost 8 bases and the J gene lost 0 bases, with 8 bases spanning the gap. Germline V lookup: CDR1 LNHDA, CDR2 SQIVND (reference sequence). The CDR3 consists of 13 residues. CDR3 nucleotide sequence: TGTGCCAGTCTCGAACATAGCAATCAGCCCCAGCATTTT. Encoded protein: CASLEHSNQPQHF.

This chain links TRBV29-1 with TRBJ1-2; TRBD1 is a possible D gene (6 bases). Trimming pared 4 bases from V and 0 bases from J, leaving 9 bases between. Germline CDR1 is SQVTM and CDR2 is ANQGSEA. The CDR3 is made up of 13 amino acids. CDR3 DNA sequence: TGCAGCGTTGTGACAGGTACTAACTATGGCTACACCTTC. Protein product: CSVVTGTNYGYTF. Using reference TRBV29-1 and TRBJ1-2 for the parts outside the CDR3, the full variable domain is SAVISQKPSRDICQRGTSLTIQCQVDSQVTMMFWYRQQPGQSLTLIATANQGSEATYESGFVIDKFPISRPNLTFSTLTVSNMSPEDSSIYLCSVVTGTNYGYTFGSGTRLTVV.

This clone is a singleton in its sample. V and J are TRBV28 and TRBJ2-5, with 7 bases that match TRBD1. V was clipped by 7 bases and J by 6 bases; unmatched bases: 17. CDR3 size: 16 residues. The germline V gene encodes CDR1 MDHEN and CDR2 SYDVKM. This CDR3 reads CASTHRETGFLKTQYF. CDR3 DNA sequence: TGTGCCAGCACCCATAGGGAGACAGGGTTCTTGAAGACCCAGTACTTC.

This clone was found once. This sequence joins TRBV5-1 and TRBJ1-1, with a possible D match to TRBD1 (6 bases). V shed 2 bases and J shed 0 bases, with 23 bases lying between them. Germline loops: CDR1 SGHRS, CDR2 YFSETQ. The CDR3 is made up of 19 amino acids. CDR3: CASSFGQSSNVFMNTEAFF. The CDR3 bases are TGCGCCAGCAGCTTCGGACAGTCTTCCAACGTCTTCATGAACACTGAAGCTTTCTTT.

This chain uses TRBV6-5 with TRBJ2-3; perhaps TRBD2 as D (6 bases). Germline-derived CDR1 and CDR2 are MNHEY and SVGAGI. Trimming took off 10 bases at V and 0 bases at J, with 11 bases between the two ends. The CDR3 consists of 13 residues. The CDR3 is CATGGSSTDTQYF. DNA of the CDR3: TGTGCCACCGGAGGGTCTAGCACAGATACGCAGTATTTT.

The chain links TRBV7-2 to TRBJ1-1; no reliable D call. V was trimmed by 5 bases and J by 5 bases, leaving 15 bases between them. This CDR3 contains 14 residues. Germline CDR1 and CDR2: SGHTA and FQGNSA. CDR3 in DNA: TGTGCCAGCAGCCCCGCGGCCGTAAGGACTGAAGCTTTCTTT. This codes for CASSPAAVRTEAFF.

The chain combines TRBV4-3 with TRBJ2-1; D is perhaps TRBD2 (5 bases). Germline CDR1 is LGHNA and CDR2 is YSLEER. This CDR3 contains 19 residues. Trimming stripped 4 bases from V and 0 bases from J, with 22 bases between. CDR3 nucleotide sequence: TGCGCCAGCAGCCCCGGTCTGGCGCGGGTGGTTAGCTCCTACAATGAGCAGTTCTTC. Protein sequence: CASSPGLARVVSSYNEQFF.

V and J are TRBV29-1 and TRBJ1-2; 7 nucleotides agree with TRBD1. The CDR3 totals 14 residues. From germline, CDR1 is SQVTM and CDR2 ANQGSEA. The J segment lost 2 bases and the V segment lost 3 bases, leaving 6 bases of the junction unmatched. The CDR3 DNA reads TGCAGCGTTGACGGATTACAGGGGAACTATGGCTACACCTTC. Its translation is CSVDGLQGNYGYTF.

V usage is TRBV30 and J usage is TRBJ1-6; D gene unclear. Deletions cut 2 bases from V and 0 bases from J, with 8 bases between. Germline CDR1 GTSNPN, CDR2 SVGIG (reference sequence). This CDR3 has 15 amino acids. CDR3 amino acids: CAWSFTSSYNSPLHF. The CDR3 DNA reads as TGTGCCTGGAGTTTTACAAGCTCCTATAATTCACCCCTCCACTTT.

This rearrangement joins TRBV7-8 to TRBJ1-2, with a tentative D call TRBD1 (6 bases). Germline CDR1 and CDR2: SGHVS and FQNEAQ. There are 15 residues in the CDR3. The ends were cut back, 5 bases at V and 4 bases at J, with 17 bases in the middle. This chain's CDR3 is CASSPSGTGLYGYTF. CDR3 sequence (DNA): TGTGCCAGCAGCCCTTCGGGTACAGGGCTCTATGGCTACACCTTC.

This clone was picked up one time. V gene TRBV11-1 combines with J gene TRBJ2-5; D remains ambiguous. Germline loops: CDR1 SGHAT, CDR2 FQDESV (reference sequence). The length of the CDR3 is 14 residues. V dropped 5 bases and J dropped 0 bases, with 10 bases sitting between them. CDR3 residues: CASSREMYQETQYF. The DNA of the CDR3 is TGTGCCAGCAGCCGAGAAATGTACCAAGAGACCCAGTACTTC.

The V call is TRBV11-2, the J call TRBJ2-2; perhaps TRBD2 as D (7 bases). The germline CDR1 and CDR2 sequences are SGHAT and FQNNGV. Trimming took 2 bases from V and 5 from J, leaving 15 bases between them. The CDR3 loop spans 16 amino acids. The DNA for the CDR3 is TGTGCCAGCAGCTTAACCGCGGGGGCCCAAACCGGGGAGCTGTTTTTT. Translating gives CASSLTAGAQTGELFF.

The chain has TRBV7-2 and TRBJ2-7; TRBD2 might be the D (5 bases). From germline, CDR1 is SGHTA and CDR2 FQGNSA. This CDR3 has 13 residues. V was shortened by 8 bases and J by 0 bases, with 11 bases between the two germline ends. CDR3 DNA: TGTGCCAGCGGGAGCGGCTACTCCTACGAGCAGTACTTC. Its protein product is CASGSGYSYEQYF.

V usage is TRBV9 and J usage is TRBJ2-2; D remains unclear. Per the germline V gene, CDR1 is SGDLS and CDR2 is YYNGEE. V was trimmed by 1 base and J by 6 bases, leaving 10 bases between them. The CDR3 is made up of 14 amino acids. The CDR3 DNA follows: TGTGCCAGCAGCGTATCCGAGTCCCCCGGGGAGCTGTTTTTT. It translates to CASSVSESPGELFF.